These T cell receptor beta chains were read from a single sample in a study of shared clonotypes between healthy human individuals. Here immunoSEQ multiplex PCR was the method, and the copy in TCRdb shows in-frame clones only, minus some. This table holds around 2,000,000 clones, 85% to 95% found once. Sequenced input: naive CD8+ T cells sorted from blood. The receptors shown here come from a man between 18 and 29 years old in good health. The CDR3 runs from the conserved cysteine through the conserved F or W.

>TRBJ2-7|TRBV4-1
CASSHLLAGGPSSYEQYF
>TRBJ1-2|TRBV6-6
CASTPRVNYGYTF
>TRBJ1-4|TRBV2
CASMEEGSSTNEKLFF
>TRBJ2-3|TRBV2
CASSEGGGGGDTQYF
>TRBJ2-1|TRBV6-1
CASSATSGASSYNEQFF
>TRBJ2-1|TRBV29-1
CSVEGTSGGNEQFF
>TRBJ2-2|TRBV28
CASSVTGTGNTGELFF
>TRBJ2-2|TRBV5-6
CASSFWGTGELFF
>TRBJ1-1|TRBV29-1
CSVEGTAQNTEAFF
>TRBJ1-2|TRBV2
CASSDVKLDGYTF
>TRBJ2-7|TRBV5-6
CASSWGTGTGYEQYF
>TRBJ1-2|TRBV5-1
CASSLARQGHYGYTF
>TRBJ2-2|TRBV9
CASSVNKRGNTGELFF
>TRBJ1-2|TRBV5-1
CASSRAPGWDGYTF
>TRBJ1-3|TRBV14
CASSQEAGVASGNTIYF
>TRBJ1-5|TRBV6-1
CASTQERNQPQHF
>TRBJ2-7|TRBV30
CACSGTGAYEQYF
>TRBJ2-3|TRBV4-1
CASSQAPGRGLADTQYF
>TRBJ1-1|TRBV25-1
CASSAGVGTEAFF
>TRBJ1-2|TRBV11-2
CASSLGPNYGYTF
>TRBJ2-1|TRBV18
CASSLGPADYNEQFF
>TRBJ1-5|TRBV5-1
CASSLGTGDQPQHF
>TRBJ1-4|TRBV2
CASSGYPGGIDEKLFF
>TRBJ2-7|TRBV4-3
CASSQERSIVFEQYF
>TRBJ1-6|TRBV4-1
CASSQDFGTDPSALHF
>TRBJ1-5|TRBV7-9
CASSSGQAVSPQHF
>TRBJ1-6|TRBV5-6
CASSFRRTGDSPLHF
>TRBJ2-7|TRBV5-4
CASSPRAPAFDEQYF
>TRBJ2-7|TRBV5-4
CASSPPEGDLEQYF
>TRBJ2-2|TRBV4-3
CASSMDREESGELFF
>TRBJ2-5|TRBV5-6
CASSFRDYQETQYF
>TRBJ1-1|TRBV9
CASSVDGDTEAFF
>TRBJ2-7|TRBV5-6
CASSLDESLYEQYF
>TRBJ2-1|TRBV7-9
CASGTTGTIYNEQFF